This T cell receptor (beta chain) was identified during a study of T cell responses to AZD1222 COVID-19 vaccine. Study-wide points: A rise in Spike-specific TCR breadth and depth followed two AZD1222 doses. Among AZD1222 vaccinees, only five or six were seropositive at baseline. Vaccine-related CD4 TCRs covered spike, predominating at 160-218 and 743-854.

The method was immunoSEQ multiplex PCR; TCRdb's version includes in-frame clones alone and lacks a portion of them. In the table there are 70,000 to 90,000 clones, 89% of which are singletons. As to this clone: Its specificity is not known.

The material sequenced was peripheral blood, taken on day 0 of AZD1222 vaccination. This TCR came from an adult in good health.

The CDR3 DNA is TGTGCCAGCAGCTTGGAAGTAGATACGCAGTATTTT. Protein sequence: CASSLEVDTQYF. The chain uses TRBV5-6 and TRBJ2-3, with no clear D. Trimming took 0 bases from V and 5 from J, leaving 4 bases between them. The CDR3 consists of 12 residues. Germline V CDR1 and CDR2: SGHDT, YYEEEE.